This T cell receptor (beta chain) was identified during a study of T cells after yellow fever vaccination. Concerning this clonotype itself: Its antigen remains unknown.

Universal primer sites and UMIs were introduced during 5'RACE template-switching synthesis of TCR cDNA. TCRdb itself ran the 5' RACE reads through MiXCR, one entry per CDR3 protein. This sample yields 340,000 or so distinct CDR3 sequences, of which roughly an eighth are seen a single time; 3.2% belongs to the top ten. This CDR3 spans 16 amino acids. Unmatched junction bases numbered 3, after V lost 0 bases and J lost 1 base. Germline CDR1 and CDR2: LGHNA and YNFKEQ. Overall study findings and caveats: Of the clonotypes, a small share occurred in both CD4 and CD8 compartments. The study re-detected most primary-vaccination clones after the booster (roughly 95% CD4, 88% CD8).

The gene calls are TRBV4-2 and TRBJ2-3; 8 nucleotides align to TRBD2. This TCR came from a man aged 18 to 29 who received the YFV17D yellow fever vaccine. The sequencing used CD4+ T cells sorted from PBMCs, collected 15 days after the yellow fever booster vaccination. This CDR3 is CASSQEKLAGTDTQYF. The CDR3, as DNA: TGTGCCAGCAGCCAAGAAAAACTAGCGGGCACAGATACGCAGTATTTT.